Given below is one T cell receptor beta chain in context. This record comes from a study of T cells in localized non-small cell lung cancer. V was shortened by 2 bases and J by 7 bases, with 14 bases between the two germline ends. The CDR3 spans 15 residues. Germline V gives CDR1 SNHLY, CDR2 FYNNEI. Libraries were prepared by immunoSEQ multiplex PCR; TCRdb keeps only in-frame clonotypes and omits some of them. Of 40,000 or so clones in the sample, around 86% are singletons; the top ten hold around 6.4%. This receptor was obtained from a man between 35 and 75 years old with stage I lung adenocarcinoma. The V call is TRBV2, the J call TRBJ1-4, with D unresolved. Here the sequenced sample was peripheral blood, taken before any cancer treatment. CDR3 region: CASSEIMAGGEKLFF. CDR3 DNA sequence: TGTGCCAGCAGTGAAATAATGGCCGGAGGTGAAAAACTGTTTTTT.